The 12 T cell receptor beta chains given below trace back to one sample, sequenced in a study of control samples from healthy donors and cancer patients. Only in-frame clones appear in the TCRdb table, and some are missing; sequencing was by immunoSEQ multiplex PCR. The sample contains about 57,000 clones, about 95% of which appear only once. The sample was blood. The receptors were gathered from a man younger than 40 in good health.

V is TRBV5-6 and J is TRBJ2-1, with D unresolved. CDR1 is SGHDT, CDR2 YYEEEE, per germline. Trimming shortened V by 0 bases and J by 10 bases, and 5 bases separated the two germline ends. The CDR3 is 11 residues long. CDR3 in amino acids: CASSLGLEQFF. CDR3 in DNA: TGTGCCAGCAGCTTGGGGTTAGAGCAGTTCTTC.

The V call is TRBV6-1, the J call TRBJ2-1; 9 bases match TRBD1. The germline gives CDR1 MNHNS, CDR2 SASEGT. The CDR3 is 16 residues long. Trimming took 3 bases from V and 4 from J; bases not matched to a gene: 7. CDR3 DNA sequence: TGTGCCAGCAGTGACACCGGGACAGGGATATACAATGAGCAGTTCTTC. It yields the protein CASSDTGTGIYNEQFF.

This rearrangement joins TRBV6-6 to TRBJ1-5; D is unclear. Per germline, CDR1 MNHNY and CDR2 SVGAGI (reference sequence). V shed 0 bases and J shed 2 bases, with 11 bases lying between them. The CDR3 consists of 16 residues. The CDR3 DNA reads as TGTGCCAGCAGTTACTCGATAATAGACCGCAATCAGCCCCAGCATTTT. It translates to CASSYSIIDRNQPQHF.

Notes on this clone: Other DNA sequences in the sample encode the same CDR3. The chain uses TRBV14 and TRBJ2-5, with D possibly called TRBD1 or TRBD2 (6 bases each). CDR3 length: 14 amino acids. V was clipped by 1 base and J by 4 bases, with 10 bases between them. Germline CDR1 reads SGHDN; CDR2 reads FVKESK. DNA for the CDR3: TGTGCCAGCAGCCAAGCCCGGGGGCGAGAGACCCAGTACTTC. This gives the protein CASSQARGRETQYF.

V and J are TRBV13 and TRBJ1-1, with 8 bases identical to TRBD1. There are 16 residues in the CDR3. Germline V gene lookup returns CDR1 PRHDT and CDR2 FYEKMQ (reference sequence). V gave up 0 bases and J gave up 0 bases; unmatched junction bases: 3. The CDR3 region is CASSLGGQVMNTEAFF. In DNA form, the CDR3 reads TGTGCCAGCAGCTTAGGGGGACAGGTGATGAACACTGAAGCTTTCTTT.

J is TRBJ2-7 and V is TRBV10-3; possibly TRBD1 for D (6 bases). V was clipped by 0 bases and J by 6 bases, with 15 bases between them. In germline, CDR1 is ENHRY, CDR2 SYGVKD. The CDR3 consists of 15 residues. The CDR3 spells CAISESSGEEGEQYF. In DNA, the CDR3 is TGTGCCATCAGTGAGTCCTCAGGGGAAGAGGGCGAGCAGTACTTC.

This clone showed up just once. The rearrangement uses TRBV14 and TRBJ1-1, with 11 bases that match TRBD1. The CDR3 contains 18 residues. J lost 3 bases, V lost 0 bases, and 9 bases had no gene match. CDR1 is SGHDN and CDR2 is FVKESK in the germline V gene. This chain's CDR3 is CASSQDHPGTGGYTEAFF. In nucleotides, the CDR3 is TGTGCCAGCAGCCAAGATCACCCCGGGACAGGGGGGTACACTGAAGCTTTCTTT.

V usage is TRBV20-1 and J usage is TRBJ1-5; D is ambiguous. Trimming took off 3 bases at V and 1 base at J, with 7 bases between the two ends. The CDR3 sequence is 13 residues long. Looked up from germline, CDR1 is DFQATT and CDR2 is SNEGSKA (reference sequence). CDR3: CSASGQSNQPQHF. The DNA for the CDR3 is TGCAGTGCTAGTGGTCAGAGCAATCAGCCCCAGCATTTT.

A remark on this clone: At the DNA level, this CDR3 is encoded by other sequences in the same sample as well. The chain joins TRBV7-9 to TRBJ2-5; D gene unclear. V was shortened by 3 bases and J by 4 bases, with 3 bases between the two germline ends. CDR1 and CDR2 (germline): SEHNR, FQNEAQ (reference sequence). The CDR3 length is 11 residues. The CDR3 here is CASSFGETQYF. In DNA form, the CDR3 reads TGTGCCAGCAGCTTCGGAGAGACCCAGTACTTC.

Of note for this clone: Germline is not matched at one junction end, which may reflect a read error. The chain employs TRBV6-2 or TRBV6-3 and TRBJ2-2, with TRBD2 matching 16 bases. Germline V gene sequence: CDR1 MNHEY, CDR2 SVGEGT. This CDR3 region has 19 residues. The DNA of the CDR3 is TGTGCCCGCAGCCCGGCGGGACTAGCGGGGGGGGTGAACACCGGGGAGCTGTTTTTT. Protein sequence: CARSPAGLAGGVNTGELFF.

The rearrangement joins TRBV7-9 to TRBJ2-3, with 15 bases lining up with TRBD2. Trimming removed 6 bases from V and 3 bases from J; junction bases left unmatched: 7. This CDR3 region has 17 residues. Germline V gene lookup returns CDR1 SEHNR and CDR2 FQNEAQ (reference sequence). CDR3 bases: TGTGCCAGCAGAGGGACTAGCGGGAGGAGAGGGACAGATACGCAGTATTTT. Translating it yields CASRGTSGRRGTDTQYF.

V gene TRBV2 combines with J gene TRBJ2-2; TRBD2 is a possible D gene (7 bases). The V end lost 4 bases, the J end lost 5 bases, and 14 bases lay between the germline ends. The CDR3 is 15 amino acids. The germline CDR1 and CDR2 sequences are SNHLY and FYNNEI. CDR3 nucleotide sequence: TGTGCCAGCAGTGGGGCGGGGGCGCGAACCGGGGAGCTGTTTTTT. Amino acids: CASSGAGARTGELFF.